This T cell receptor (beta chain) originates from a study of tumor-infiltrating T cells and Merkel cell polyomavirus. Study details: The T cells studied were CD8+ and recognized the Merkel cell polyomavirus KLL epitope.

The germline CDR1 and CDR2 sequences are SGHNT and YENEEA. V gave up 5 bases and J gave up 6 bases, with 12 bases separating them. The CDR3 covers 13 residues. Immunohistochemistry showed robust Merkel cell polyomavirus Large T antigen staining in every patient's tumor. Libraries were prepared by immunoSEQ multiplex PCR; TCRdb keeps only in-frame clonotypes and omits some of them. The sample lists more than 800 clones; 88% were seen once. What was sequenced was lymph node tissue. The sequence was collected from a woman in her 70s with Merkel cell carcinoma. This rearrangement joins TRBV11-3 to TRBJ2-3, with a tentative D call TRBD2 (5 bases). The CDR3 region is CASSKRESDTQYF. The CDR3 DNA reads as TGTGCCAGCAGCAAGAGGGAATCGGATACGCAGTATTTT.